This T cell receptor beta chain was captured by sequencing in a study of blood T cell repertoires in COVID-19. About the research overall: The United States, Italy and Spain supplied acute and convalescent COVID-19 samples. T cells, B-cell-depleted T cells, or PBMCs provided the cDNA or gDNA that served as material.

Source study methods: Reference gene primers were amplified, and this amplification served to estimate nucleated cell counts. Only in-frame clones appear in the TCRdb table, and some are missing; sequencing was by immunoSEQ multiplex PCR. From that table come the V and J calls and clone size; the DNA was used to work out D and trimming. The sample carries approximately 290,000 clones, just over 90% recorded once. Germline loops: CDR1 PRHDT, CDR2 FYEKMQ (reference sequence). Trimming took 5 bases from V and 4 from J; bases not matched to a gene: 9. The CDR3 contains 16 residues. Patients from Seattle were sampled longitudinally, starting during active infection.

This rearrangement joins TRBV13 to TRBJ2-1, with TRBD1 identical over 9 bases. The specimen was peripheral blood. This receptor was taken from a woman in her 30s with COVID-19, enrolled during active disease. CDR3 loop: CASSKWTGDIYNEQFF. The CDR3 nucleotides are TGTGCCAGCAGCAAATGGACAGGGGACATTTACAATGAGCAGTTCTTC. Based on the CDR3 plus reference TRBV13 and TRBJ2-1, the full variable domain is AAGVIQSPRHLIKEKRETATLKCYPIPRHDTVYWYQQGPGQDPQFLISFYEKMQSDKGSIPDRFSAQQFSDYHSELNMSSLELGDSALYFCASSKWTGDIYNEQFFGPGTRLTVL.